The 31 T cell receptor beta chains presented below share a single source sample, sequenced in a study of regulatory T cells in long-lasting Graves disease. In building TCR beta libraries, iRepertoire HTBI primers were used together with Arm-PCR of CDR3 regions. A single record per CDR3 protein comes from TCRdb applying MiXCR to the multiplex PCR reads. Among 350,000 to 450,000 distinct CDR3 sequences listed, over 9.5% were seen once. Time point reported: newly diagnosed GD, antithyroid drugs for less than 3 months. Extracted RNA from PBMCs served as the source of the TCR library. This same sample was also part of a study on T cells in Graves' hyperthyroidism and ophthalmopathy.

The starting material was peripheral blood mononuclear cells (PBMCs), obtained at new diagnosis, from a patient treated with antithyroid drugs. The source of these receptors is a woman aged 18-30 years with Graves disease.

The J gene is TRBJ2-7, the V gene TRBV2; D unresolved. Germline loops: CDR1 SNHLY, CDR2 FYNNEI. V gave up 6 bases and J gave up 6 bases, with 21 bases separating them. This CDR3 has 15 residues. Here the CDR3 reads CASSFEAAALSEQYF. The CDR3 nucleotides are TGTGCCAGCAGCTTCGAAGCCGCGGCCTTATCCGAGCAGTACTTC. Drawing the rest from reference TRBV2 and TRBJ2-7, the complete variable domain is EPEVTQTPSHQVTQMGQEVILRCVPISNHLYFYWYRQILGQKVEFLVSFYNNEISEKSEIFDDQFSVERPDGSNFTLKIRSTKLEDSAMYFCASSFEAAALSEQYFGPGTRLTVT.

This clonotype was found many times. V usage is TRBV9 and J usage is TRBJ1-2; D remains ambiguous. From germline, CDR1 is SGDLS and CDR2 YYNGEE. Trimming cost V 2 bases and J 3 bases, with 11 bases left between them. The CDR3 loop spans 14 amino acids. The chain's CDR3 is CASSVYGYDYGYTF. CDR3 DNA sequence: TGTGCCAGCAGCGTCTACGGGTACGACTATGGCTACACCTTC.

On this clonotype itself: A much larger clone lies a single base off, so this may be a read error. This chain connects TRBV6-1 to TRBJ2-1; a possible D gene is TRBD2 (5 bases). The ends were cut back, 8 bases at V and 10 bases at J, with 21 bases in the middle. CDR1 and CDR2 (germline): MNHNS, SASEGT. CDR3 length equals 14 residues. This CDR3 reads CASRVVGSSYEQFF. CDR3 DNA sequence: TGTGCCAGCCGGGTAGTAGGGAGCTCCTACGAGCAGTTCTTC.

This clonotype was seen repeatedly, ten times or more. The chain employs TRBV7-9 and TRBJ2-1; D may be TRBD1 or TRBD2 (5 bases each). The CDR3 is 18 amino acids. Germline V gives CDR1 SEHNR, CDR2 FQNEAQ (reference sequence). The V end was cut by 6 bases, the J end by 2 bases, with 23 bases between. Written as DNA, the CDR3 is TGTGCCAGCAGTTTTCCCCGGGACCAACGAGCCACCTACAATGAGCAGTTCTTC. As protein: CASSFPRDQRATYNEQFF.

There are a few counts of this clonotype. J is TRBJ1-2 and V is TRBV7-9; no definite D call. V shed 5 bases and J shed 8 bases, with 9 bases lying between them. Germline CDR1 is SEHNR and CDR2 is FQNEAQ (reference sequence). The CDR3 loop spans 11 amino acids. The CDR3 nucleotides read TGTGCCAGCAGCCCCATGGGGGGCTACACCTTC. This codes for CASSPMGGYTF. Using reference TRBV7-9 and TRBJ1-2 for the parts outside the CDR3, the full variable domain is DTGVSQNPRHKITKRGQNVTFRCDPISEHNRLYWYRQTLGQGPEFLTYFQNEAQLEKSRLLSDRFSAERPKGSFSTLEIQRTEQGDSAMYLCASSPMGGYTFGSGTRLTVV.

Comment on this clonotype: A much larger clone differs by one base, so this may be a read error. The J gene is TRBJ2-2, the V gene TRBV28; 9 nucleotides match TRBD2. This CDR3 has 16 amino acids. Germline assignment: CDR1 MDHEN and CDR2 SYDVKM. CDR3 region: CASSFSTSGNTGELVF. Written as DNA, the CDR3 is TGTGCCAGCAGTTTTTCGACTAGCGGAAACACCGGGGAGCTGGTTTTT.

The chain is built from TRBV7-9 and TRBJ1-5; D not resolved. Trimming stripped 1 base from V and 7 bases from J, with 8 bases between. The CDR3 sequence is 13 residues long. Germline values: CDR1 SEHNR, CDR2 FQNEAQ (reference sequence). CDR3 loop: CASSLVADQPQHF. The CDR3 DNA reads TGTGCCAGCAGCTTAGTAGCGGACCAGCCCCAGCATTTT.

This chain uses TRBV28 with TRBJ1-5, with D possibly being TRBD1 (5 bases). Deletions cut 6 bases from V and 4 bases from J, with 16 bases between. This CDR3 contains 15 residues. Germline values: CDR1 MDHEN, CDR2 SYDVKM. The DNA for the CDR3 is TGTGCCAGCAGAGACAGAGACTTAATAAATCAGCCCCAGCATTTT. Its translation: CASRDRDLINQPQHF.

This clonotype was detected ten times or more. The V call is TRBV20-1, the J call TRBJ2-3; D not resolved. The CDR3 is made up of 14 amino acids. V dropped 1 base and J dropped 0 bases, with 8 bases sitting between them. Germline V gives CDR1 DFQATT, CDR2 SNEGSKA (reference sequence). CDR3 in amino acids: CSARGRLSTDTQYF. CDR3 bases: TGCAGTGCTAGAGGGCGACTCAGCACAGATACGCAGTATTTT.

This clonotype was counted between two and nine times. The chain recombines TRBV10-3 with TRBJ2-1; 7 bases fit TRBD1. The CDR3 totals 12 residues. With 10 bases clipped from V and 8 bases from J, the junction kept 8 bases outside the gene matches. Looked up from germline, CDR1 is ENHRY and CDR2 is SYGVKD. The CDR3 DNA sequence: TGTGCCACCTCGACAGGGTTGGATGAGCAGTTCTTC. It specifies CATSTGLDEQFF.

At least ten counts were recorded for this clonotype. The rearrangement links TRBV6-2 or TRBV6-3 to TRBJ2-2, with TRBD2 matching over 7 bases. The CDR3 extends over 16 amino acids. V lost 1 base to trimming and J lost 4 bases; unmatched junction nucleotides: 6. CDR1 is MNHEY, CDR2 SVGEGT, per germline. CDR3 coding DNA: TGTGCCAGCAGTTACTGGCCAGGGAGGGGCACCGGGGAGCTGTTTTTT. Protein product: CASSYWPGRGTGELFF.

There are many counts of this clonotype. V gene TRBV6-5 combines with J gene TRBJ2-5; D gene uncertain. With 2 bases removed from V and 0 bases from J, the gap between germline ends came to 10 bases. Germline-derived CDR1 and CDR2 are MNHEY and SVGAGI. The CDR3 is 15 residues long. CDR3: CASSYGTADQETQYF. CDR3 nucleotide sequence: TGTGCCAGCAGTTACGGTACGGCTGACCAAGAGACCCAGTACTTC.

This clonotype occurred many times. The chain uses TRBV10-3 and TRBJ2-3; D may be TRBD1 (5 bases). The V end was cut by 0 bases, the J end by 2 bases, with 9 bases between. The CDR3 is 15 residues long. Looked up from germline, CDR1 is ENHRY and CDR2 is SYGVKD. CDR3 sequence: CAISESVGATDTQYF. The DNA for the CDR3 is TGTGCCATCAGTGAGTCAGTTGGGGCCACAGATACGCAGTATTTT.

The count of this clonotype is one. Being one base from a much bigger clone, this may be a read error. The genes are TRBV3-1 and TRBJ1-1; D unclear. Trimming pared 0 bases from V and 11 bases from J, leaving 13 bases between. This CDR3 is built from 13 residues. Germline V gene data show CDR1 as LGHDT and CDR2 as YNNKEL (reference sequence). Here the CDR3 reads CASSQEYPGMAFF. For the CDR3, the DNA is TGTGCCAGCAGCCAAGAATATCCGGGGATGGCTTTCTTT.

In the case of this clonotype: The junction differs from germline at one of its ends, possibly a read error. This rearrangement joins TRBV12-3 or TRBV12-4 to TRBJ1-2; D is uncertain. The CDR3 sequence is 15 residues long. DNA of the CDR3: TGTGCCAGCAGTGTAGCCCCATCTTCTCCGACTGGCTACACCTTC. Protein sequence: CASSVAPSSPTGYTF.

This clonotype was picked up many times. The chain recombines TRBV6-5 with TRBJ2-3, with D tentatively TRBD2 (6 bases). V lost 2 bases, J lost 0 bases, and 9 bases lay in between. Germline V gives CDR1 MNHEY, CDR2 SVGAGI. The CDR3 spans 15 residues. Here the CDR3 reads CASSYPGTSTDTQYF. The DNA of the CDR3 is TGTGCCAGCAGTTACCCGGGGACTAGCACAGATACGCAGTATTTT.

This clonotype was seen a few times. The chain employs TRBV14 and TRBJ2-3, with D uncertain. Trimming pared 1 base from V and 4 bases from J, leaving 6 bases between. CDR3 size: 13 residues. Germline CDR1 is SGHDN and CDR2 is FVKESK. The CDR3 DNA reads TGTGCCAGCAGCCAAGGGTGGCCAGATACGCAGTATTTT. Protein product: CASSQGWPDTQYF.

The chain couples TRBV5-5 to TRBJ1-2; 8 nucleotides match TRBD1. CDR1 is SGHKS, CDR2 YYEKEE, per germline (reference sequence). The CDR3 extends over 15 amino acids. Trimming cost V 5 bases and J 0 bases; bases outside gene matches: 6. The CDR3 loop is CASRLTGAANYGYTF. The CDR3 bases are TGTGCCAGCAGACTGACAGGGGCCGCTAACTATGGCTACACCTTC.

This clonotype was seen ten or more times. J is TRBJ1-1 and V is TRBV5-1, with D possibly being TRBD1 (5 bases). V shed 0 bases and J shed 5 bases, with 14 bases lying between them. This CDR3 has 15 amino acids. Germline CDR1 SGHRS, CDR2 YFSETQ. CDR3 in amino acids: CASSLGGTAWTEAFF. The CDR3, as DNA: TGCGCCAGCAGCTTGGGGGGCACTGCATGGACTGAAGCTTTCTTT. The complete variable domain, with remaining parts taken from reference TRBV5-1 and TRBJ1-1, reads KAGVTQTPRYLIKTRGQQVTLSCSPISGHRSVSWYQQTPGQGLQFLFEYFSETQRNKGNFPGRFSGRQFSNSRSEMNVSTLELGDSALYLCASSLGGTAWTEAFFGQGTRLTVV.

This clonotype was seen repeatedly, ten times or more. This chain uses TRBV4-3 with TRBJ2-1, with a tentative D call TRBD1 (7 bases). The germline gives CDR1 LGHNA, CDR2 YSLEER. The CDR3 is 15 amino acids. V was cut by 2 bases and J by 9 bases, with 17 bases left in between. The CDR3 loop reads CASSQQDRDGGEQFF. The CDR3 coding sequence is TGCGCCAGCAGCCAACAAGACAGGGACGGGGGTGAGCAGTTCTTC.

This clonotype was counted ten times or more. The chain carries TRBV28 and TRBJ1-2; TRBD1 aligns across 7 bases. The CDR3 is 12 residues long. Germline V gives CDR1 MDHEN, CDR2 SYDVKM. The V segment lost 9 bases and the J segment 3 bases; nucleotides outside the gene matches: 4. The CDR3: CASEGQDYGYTF. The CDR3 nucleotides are TGTGCCAGTGAAGGACAGGACTATGGCTACACCTTC.

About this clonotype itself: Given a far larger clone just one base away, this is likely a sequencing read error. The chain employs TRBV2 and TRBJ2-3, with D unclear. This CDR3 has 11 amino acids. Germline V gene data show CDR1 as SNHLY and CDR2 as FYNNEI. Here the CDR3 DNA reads TGTGCCACCTTTCGAACATACGAGCAGCACTTC. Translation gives CATFRTYEQHF.

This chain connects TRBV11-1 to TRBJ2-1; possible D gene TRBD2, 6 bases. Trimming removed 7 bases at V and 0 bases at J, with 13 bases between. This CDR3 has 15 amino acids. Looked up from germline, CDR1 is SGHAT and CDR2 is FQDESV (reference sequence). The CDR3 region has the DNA TGTGCCAGCACCGGCGGGATTAGCTCCTACAATGAGCAGTTCTTC. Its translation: CASTGGISSYNEQFF. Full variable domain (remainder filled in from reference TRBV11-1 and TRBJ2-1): EAEVAQSPRYKITEKSQAVAFWCDPISGHATLYWYRQILGQGPELLVQFQDESVVDDSQLPKDRFSAERLKGVDSTLKIQPAELGDSAMYLCASTGGISSYNEQFFGPGTRLTVL.

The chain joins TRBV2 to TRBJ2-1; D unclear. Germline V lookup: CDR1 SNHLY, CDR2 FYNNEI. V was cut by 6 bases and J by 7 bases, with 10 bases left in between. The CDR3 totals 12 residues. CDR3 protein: CASRGIENEQFF. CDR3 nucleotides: TGTGCCAGCAGAGGGATCGAAAATGAGCAGTTCTTC.

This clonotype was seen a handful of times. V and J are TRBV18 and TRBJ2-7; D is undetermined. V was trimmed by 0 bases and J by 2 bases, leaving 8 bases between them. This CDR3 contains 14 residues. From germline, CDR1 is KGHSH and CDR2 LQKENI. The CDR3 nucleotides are TGTGCCAGCTCACCACCGAGAACACCCTACGAGCAGTACTTC. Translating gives CASSPPRTPYEQYF.

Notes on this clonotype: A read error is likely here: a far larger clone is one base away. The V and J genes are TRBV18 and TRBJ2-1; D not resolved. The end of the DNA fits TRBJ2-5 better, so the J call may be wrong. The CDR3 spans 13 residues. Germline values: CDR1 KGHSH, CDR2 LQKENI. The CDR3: CASSESSQETQYF. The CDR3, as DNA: TGTGCCAGCTCAGAGTCCTCCCAAGAGACCCAGTACTTC.

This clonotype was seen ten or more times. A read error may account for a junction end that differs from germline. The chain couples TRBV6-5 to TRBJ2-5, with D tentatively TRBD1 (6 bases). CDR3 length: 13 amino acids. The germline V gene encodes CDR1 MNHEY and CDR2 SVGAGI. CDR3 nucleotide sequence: TGTGCCAGCAGTTTCGGACAGAAAGAGGCCCAGTACTTC. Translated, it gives CASSFGQKEAQYF.

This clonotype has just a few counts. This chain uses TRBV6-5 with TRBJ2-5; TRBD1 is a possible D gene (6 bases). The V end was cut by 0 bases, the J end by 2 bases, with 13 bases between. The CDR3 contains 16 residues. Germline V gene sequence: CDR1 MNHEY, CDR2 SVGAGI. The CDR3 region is CASSYSRTELQETQYF. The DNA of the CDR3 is TGTGCCAGCAGTTACTCTCGGACAGAACTACAAGAGACCCAGTACTTC.

The DNA of the CDR3 is TGCAGCGTTGAGGGGGACGGCACAGATACGCAGTATTTT. Translated, it gives CSVEGDGTDTQYF. The V gene is TRBV29-1, the J gene TRBJ2-3; D is possibly TRBD1 or TRBD2 (5 bases each). Germline assignment: CDR1 SQVTM and CDR2 ANQGSEA. Trimming cost V 3 bases and J 1 base, with 8 bases left between them. The CDR3 covers 13 residues.

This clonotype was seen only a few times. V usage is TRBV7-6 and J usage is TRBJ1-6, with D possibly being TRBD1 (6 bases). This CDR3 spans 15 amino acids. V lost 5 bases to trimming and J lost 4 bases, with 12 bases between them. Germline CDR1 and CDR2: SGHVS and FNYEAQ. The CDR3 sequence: CASSPNTGYNSPLHF. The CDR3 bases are TGTGCCAGCAGCCCCAACACAGGGTATAATTCACCCCTCCACTTT.

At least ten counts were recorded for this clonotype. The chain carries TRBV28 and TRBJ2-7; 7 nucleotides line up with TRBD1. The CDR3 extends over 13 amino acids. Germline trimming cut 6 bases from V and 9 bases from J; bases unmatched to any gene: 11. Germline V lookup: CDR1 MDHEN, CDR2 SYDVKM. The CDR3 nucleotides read TGTGCCAGCAGCACAGAGCGTAACAGGGGGCAGTACGTC. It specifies CASSTERNRGQYV.